This T cell receptor (beta chain) appears in the sequencing data of a study of blood T cells in healthy people across ages. A sample-barcoded 5' primer and a J-beta primer mix were used in a second PCR of roughly 7 to 11 cycles. Each cDNA was tagged by a template-switch adaptor containing 12 random nucleotides. All samples gave at least 2.5 million CDR3-containing paired-end reads. One entry per CDR3 protein results from TCRdb running MiXCR on the 5' RACE reads. The sample consists of about 1,400,000 distinct CDR3 sequences, approximately 42% of them appearing once. The CDR3 contains 12 residues. CDR1 and CDR2 (germline): MNHEY, SMNVEV (reference sequence). Between the trimmed V and J ends, which lost 5 bases and 8 bases, there was a span of 12 bases. This clonotype was found a few times.

The sequenced material came from blood. This receptor was obtained from a woman younger than 30 in good health. The chain employs TRBV27 and TRBJ1-1, with no clear D. CDR3 sequence reads: CASSGEQSEAFF. Here the CDR3 DNA reads TGTGCCAGCAGTGGGGAACAGTCCGAAGCTTTCTTT.